The TCR beta chain described here comes from a study of blood T cell repertoires in COVID-19. Assay: immunoSEQ multiplex PCR; the TCRdb copy retains only in-frame clones and omits some. The sample includes more than 100,000 clones, approximately 81% of them seen just once. This CDR3 is 12 amino acids long. Germline V CDR1 and CDR2: SGDLS, YYNGEE. V shed 7 bases and J shed 1 base, with 8 bases lying between them. The count of this clone is one. The rearrangement uses TRBV9 and TRBJ1-1, with D maybe TRBD1 (5 bases). The sequencing input was peripheral blood. This sequence was found in a woman aged 60-75 years with active or convalescent COVID-19. The CDR3 is CASARENTEAFF. The CDR3 DNA sequence: TGTGCCAGCGCCAGGGAGAACACTGAAGCTTTCTTT.